The 27 T cell receptor beta chains below all came from one sample that was sequenced in a study of shared clonotypes between healthy human individuals. Data came from immunoSEQ multiplex PCR; TCRdb stores just in-frame clones and leaves some out. The data contain hundreds of thousands of clones, under 80% of them singletons. Sequencing input: memory CD4+ T cells sorted from blood. As to subset: CD45RA-negative fraction. These TCRs come from a woman in her twenties or thirties in good health.

This clone has more than one count but fewer than ten. The V call is TRBV5-6, the J call TRBJ1-6; D gene uncertain. Germline CDR1 and CDR2: SGHDT and YYEEEE. The CDR3 is made up of 14 amino acids. V dropped 8 bases and J dropped 2 bases, with 11 bases sitting between them. The CDR3 here is CASRFWAYNSPLHF. Written as DNA, the CDR3 is TGTGCCAGTAGATTTTGGGCCTATAATTCACCCCTCCACTTT.

CDR3 sequence: CASSRLGSRDEQYF. In nucleotides, the CDR3 is TGTGCCAGTAGTAGGCTTGGATCTCGGGACGAGCAGTACTTC. The chain links TRBV19 to TRBJ2-7; D not certain. This CDR3 contains 14 residues. Trimming removed 4 bases from V and 5 bases from J, with 15 bases in between. Per the germline V gene, CDR1 is LNHDA and CDR2 is SQIVND (reference sequence).

The rearrangement links TRBV5-1 to TRBJ1-1; D is uncertain. Trimming removed 1 base from V and 1 base from J, with 8 bases in between. Germline loops: CDR1 SGHRS, CDR2 YFSETQ. This CDR3 region has 14 residues. Written as DNA, the CDR3 is TGCGCCAGCAGCTTGCAGAACTCGAACACTGAAGCTTTCTTT. Protein sequence: CASSLQNSNTEAFF.

The V and J genes are TRBV6-1 and TRBJ2-5; D unresolved. CDR1 is MNHNS and CDR2 is SASEGT in the germline V gene. Trimming took 4 bases from V and 2 from J, leaving 8 bases between them. The CDR3 has 13 residues. CDR3 coding DNA: TGTGCCAGCAGTGGACATCCACAAGAGACCCAGTACTTC. This codes for CASSGHPQETQYF.

This rearrangement joins TRBV7-9 to TRBJ2-7; D is undetermined. From germline, CDR1 is SEHNR and CDR2 FQNEAQ (reference sequence). V was clipped by 0 bases and J by 0 bases, with 9 bases between them. CDR3 length: 15 amino acids. The CDR3 is CASSLAHQRSYEQYF. The CDR3 DNA follows: TGTGCCAGCAGCTTAGCGCACCAACGCTCCTACGAGCAGTACTTC.

This chain connects TRBV6-4 to TRBJ2-7; 8 nucleotides align to TRBD1. Germline assignment: CDR1 MRHNA and CDR2 SNTAGT. This CDR3 contains 16 residues. The V and J ends lost 4 bases and 2 bases, in that order; junction bases with no gene match: 10. Written as DNA, the CDR3 is TGTGCCAGCAGTGCCCGACAGGGGAACTACCCCTACGAGCAGTACTTC. Encoded protein: CASSARQGNYPYEQYF.

The chain is built from TRBV7-2 and TRBJ2-7, with D hard to call. This CDR3 has 12 amino acids. CDR1 and CDR2 from the germline V gene are SGHTA and FQGNSA. V lost 0 bases and J lost 5, with 5 bases in between. The CDR3 region has the DNA TGTGCCAGCAGCTTAGCGCCCCACGAGCAGTACTTC. Its translation is CASSLAPHEQYF. Supplemented by reference TRBV7-2 and TRBJ2-7, the full variable domain reads GAGVSQSPSNKVTEKGKDVELRCDPISGHTALYWYRQSLGQGLEFLIYFQGNSAPDKSGLPSDRFSAERTGGSVSTLTIQRTQQEDSAVYLCASSLAPHEQYFGPGTRLTVT.

The chain joins TRBV18 to TRBJ1-4, with D uncertain. Germline assignment: CDR1 KGHSH and CDR2 LQKENI. The V end lost 3 bases, the J end lost 9 bases, and 11 bases lay between the germline ends. CDR3 length: 13 amino acids. The CDR3 sequence is CASSPDYLQKLFF. In DNA, the CDR3 is TGTGCCAGCTCACCTGACTACCTACAAAAACTGTTTTTT.

The V gene is TRBV7-6, the J gene TRBJ2-6, with TRBD2 matching 9 bases. In germline, CDR1 is SGHVS, CDR2 FNYEAQ. The ends lost 4 bases at V and 0 bases at J; junction bases unmatched: 4. This CDR3 is 17 amino acids long. The CDR3 DNA reads as TGTGCCAGCAGCTCGGCGGGAGGGCCCTCTGGGGCCAACGTCCTGACTTTC. It codes for CASSSAGGPSGANVLTF. Full variable domain (remainder filled in from reference TRBV7-6 and TRBJ2-6): GAGVSQSPRYKVTKRGQDVALRCDPISGHVSLYWYRQALGQGPEFLTYFNYEAQQDKSGLPNDRFSAERPEGSISTLTIQRTEQRDSAMYRCASSSAGGPSGANVLTFGAGSRLTVL.

V usage is TRBV7-7 and J usage is TRBJ1-1; TRBD1 matches 7 bases. Germline values: CDR1 SSHAT, CDR2 FNYEAQ (reference sequence). This CDR3 region has 13 residues. The V gene end was trimmed by 5 bases and the J gene end by 8 bases; junction bases not matched to a gene: 8. For the CDR3, the DNA is TGTGCCAGCAGCCTCCGACGGGACAGCGAAGCTTTCTTT. Translating it yields CASSLRRDSEAFF. Filled out from reference TRBV7-7 and TRBJ1-1, the complete variable domain reads GAGVSQSPRYKVTKRGQDVTLRCDPISSHATLYWYQQALGQGPEFLTYFNYEAQPDKSGLPSDRFSAERPEGSISTLTIQRTEQRDSAMYRCASSLRRDSEAFFGQGTRLTVV.

There are a few counts of this clone. V usage is TRBV25-1 and J usage is TRBJ2-1; D unresolved. From germline, CDR1 is MGHDK and CDR2 SYGVNS. The CDR3 extends over 12 amino acids. V gave up 1 base and J gave up 7 bases, with 5 bases separating them. Here the CDR3 reads CASSEWQNEQFF. DNA for the CDR3: TGTGCCAGCAGTGAATGGCAGAATGAGCAGTTCTTC.

This rearrangement joins TRBV10-1 to TRBJ1-5, with no clear D. With 4 bases removed from V and 3 bases from J, the gap between germline ends came to 7 bases. CDR3 length: 13 residues. Germline lookup yields CDR1 WNHNN and CDR2 SYGVQD (reference sequence). The CDR3 DNA reads TGCGCCAGCAGTGCGGGCCCCAATCAGCCCCAGCATTTT. Translated, it gives CASSAGPNQPQHF.

The V gene is TRBV5-6, the J gene TRBJ1-1, with D possibly being TRBD1 (6 bases). The V end lost 2 bases, the J end lost 5 bases, and 16 bases lay between the germline ends. This CDR3 is built from 15 residues. The germline CDR1 and CDR2 sequences are SGHDT and YYEEEE. The CDR3 bases are TGTGCCAGCAGCTTCGAGAGGCCCAGGGGAACTGAAGCTTTCTTT. Encoded protein: CASSFERPRGTEAFF.

This chain joins TRBV10-3 and TRBJ2-5; D is perhaps TRBD1 (6 bases). Trimming removed 2 bases from V and 4 bases from J, with 11 bases in between. Germline V gives CDR1 ENHRY, CDR2 SYGVKD. CDR3 length: 14 amino acids. CDR3 protein: CAISETDRPETQYF. The CDR3 bases are TGTGCCATCAGTGAGACGGACAGACCAGAGACCCAGTACTTC.

Worth noting for this clone: Other DNA sequences of this sample code for an identical CDR3. This rearrangement joins TRBV29-1 to TRBJ2-5, with 8 bases aligning to TRBD1. V was pared by 3 bases and J by 4 bases, with 1 base of the junction left unmatched. The CDR3 is 12 residues long. From germline, CDR1 is SQVTM and CDR2 ANQGSEA. The CDR3 sequence is CSVDRGRETQYF. The CDR3 DNA is TGCAGCGTTGACAGGGGGCGAGAGACCCAGTACTTC.

This clone was counted a few times. This sample also contains other DNA sequences that code for the same CDR3. The rearrangement links TRBV6-5 to TRBJ1-1; possibly TRBD1 for D (5 bases). The CDR3 has 15 residues. V was shortened by 0 bases and J by 3 bases, with 11 bases between the two germline ends. Germline assignment: CDR1 MNHEY and CDR2 SVGAGI. In nucleotides, the CDR3 is TGTGCCAGCAGTTACTCGAGGCAGGGACACACTGAAGCTTTCTTT. Its protein is CASSYSRQGHTEAFF.

The V and J genes are TRBV28 and TRBJ2-1; no reliable D call. This CDR3 contains 16 residues. Per germline, CDR1 MDHEN and CDR2 SYDVKM. Trimming cost V 6 bases and J 0 bases, with 15 bases left between them. CDR3 in DNA: TGTGCCAGCAGCACGACTTCGGCGAGCTCCTACAATGAGCAGTTCTTC. It yields the protein CASSTTSASSYNEQFF.

This rearrangement joins TRBV30 to TRBJ2-3; the D is unclear. Trimming took 2 bases from V and 7 from J, leaving 10 bases between them. The CDR3 runs 12 residues. Per the germline V gene, CDR1 is GTSNPN and CDR2 is SVGIG (reference sequence). This CDR3 reads CAWSSQTYTQYF. The CDR3 coding sequence is TGTGCCTGGAGTAGCCAGACTTATACGCAGTATTTT.

The chain uses TRBV10-3 and TRBJ2-7, with 9 positions matching TRBD1. The CDR3 consists of 15 residues. Germline lookup yields CDR1 ENHRY and CDR2 SYGVKD. With 4 bases clipped from V and 6 bases from J, the junction kept 10 bases outside the gene matches. Here the CDR3 reads CAISGRDRASSEQYF. In DNA form, the CDR3 reads TGTGCCATCAGTGGGAGGGACAGGGCATCTTCCGAGCAGTACTTC.

The chain recombines TRBV19 with TRBJ2-3, with 11 bases identical to TRBD2. Germline CDR1 LNHDA, CDR2 SQIVND (reference sequence). The CDR3 is 16 residues long. The V gene end was trimmed by 4 bases and the J gene end by 3 bases; junction bases not matched to a gene: 6. The CDR3 DNA sequence: TGTGCCAGTAGTAGACTGACTAGCGGGAAAACAGATACGCAGTATTTT. This encodes CASSRLTSGKTDTQYF. The full variable domain, in which reference TRBV19 and TRBJ2-3 provide the parts outside the CDR3, is DGGITQSPKYLFRKEGQNVTLSCEQNLNHDAMYWYRQDPGQGLRLIYYSQIVNDFQKGDIAEGYSVSREKKESFPLTVTSAQKNPTAFYLCASSRLTSGKTDTQYFGPGTRLTVL.

The rearrangement links TRBV10-1 to TRBJ1-5; no definite D call. V dropped 9 bases and J dropped 7 bases, with 7 bases sitting between them. The CDR3 has 10 residues. Germline assignment: CDR1 WNHNN and CDR2 SYGVQD (reference sequence). The CDR3 loop reads CARSRQPQHF. The CDR3 DNA reads TGCGCCAGGAGTCGGCAGCCCCAGCATTTT.

This chain links TRBV9 with TRBJ2-3; TRBD2 is a possible D gene (5 bases). The germline V and J ends were trimmed by 0 bases and 6 bases, with 14 bases remaining between them. The CDR3 extends over 15 amino acids. Germline lookup yields CDR1 SGDLS and CDR2 YYNGEE. CDR3 amino acids: CASSVGGFPSDTQYF. The DNA of the CDR3 is TGTGCCAGCAGCGTAGGCGGGTTTCCCTCGGATACGCAGTATTTT. The full variable domain, with the rest looked up from reference TRBV9 and TRBJ2-3, is DSGVTQTPKHLITATGQRVTLRCSPRSGDLSVYWYQQSLDQGLQFLIQYYNGEERAKGNILERFSAQQFPDLHSELNLSSLELGDSALYFCASSVGGFPSDTQYFGPGTRLTVL.

The rearrangement uses TRBV6-1 and TRBJ2-7, with D possibly being TRBD1 (6 bases). The CDR3 loop spans 13 amino acids. Trimming cost V 6 bases and J 2 bases, with 11 bases left between them. The germline V gene encodes CDR1 MNHNS and CDR2 SASEGT. CDR3 region: CASSRDNPYEQYF. The CDR3 nucleotides are TGTGCCAGCAGCCGGGACAATCCCTACGAGCAGTACTTC.

The chain carries TRBV15 and TRBJ1-4; no definite D call. This CDR3 region has 15 residues. V was shortened by 8 bases and J by 0 bases, with 13 bases between the two germline ends. Germline lookup yields CDR1 LNHNV and CDR2 YYDKDF (reference sequence). The CDR3 DNA sequence: TGTGCCACCTCGGCCTTGACGACAACTAATGAAAAACTGTTTTTT. This codes for CATSALTTTNEKLFF.

This sequence joins TRBV25-1 and TRBJ1-1, with TRBD1 matching 9 bases. Germline CDR1 and CDR2: MGHDK and SYGVNS. The CDR3 extends over 13 amino acids. Trimming removed 4 bases from V and 13 bases from J; junction bases left unmatched: 10. The CDR3: CASSAAGTGIGFF. Here the CDR3 DNA reads TGTGCCAGCAGTGCCGCCGGGACAGGGATCGGTTTCTTT.

The chain joins TRBV19 to TRBJ1-1, with no clear D. Germline V gene data show CDR1 as LNHDA and CDR2 as SQIVND (reference sequence). V dropped 5 bases and J dropped 3 bases, with 10 bases sitting between them. CDR3 length: 13 residues. CDR3 coding DNA: TGTGCCAGTAGTCCTCGTGTTGACACTGAAGCTTTCTTT. Protein product: CASSPRVDTEAFF.

As to this clone: Different DNA sequences within this sample yield the same CDR3. The CDR3 sequence: CASSLGDRDKNIQYF. CDR3 bases: TGCGCCAGCAGCTTGGGAGACAGAGACAAAAACATTCAGTACTTC. The rearrangement uses TRBV5-1 and TRBJ2-4; D possibly corresponds to TRBD1 (5 bases). Looked up from germline, CDR1 is SGHRS and CDR2 is YFSETQ. The CDR3 runs to 15 residues. V was cut by 0 bases and J by 3 bases, with 10 bases left in between.